Included here is one TCR beta chain sequence, with context. For the second PCR, which ran for about 7 to 11 cycles, a sample-barcoded 5' primer and a J-beta primer mix were used. Each of the cDNA molecules was tagged by a template-switch adaptor with 12 random nucleotides. TCRdb independently ran MiXCR on the 5' RACE reads; one entry per CDR3 protein. The table includes about 290,000 distinct CDR3 sequences, roughly 27% detected once. The data were obtained in a study of blood T cells in healthy people across ages. Per sample, a minimum of 6.5 million PBMCs were isolated. CDR1 is LGHNA, CDR2 YSLEER, per germline. The V end lost 1 base, the J end lost 6 bases, and 18 bases lay between the germline ends. The CDR3 loop spans 16 amino acids.

The clonotype was recovered from a woman in her sixties or seventies in good health. The sequenced material came from blood. The V and J genes are TRBV4-3 and TRBJ1-1; D is undetermined. The CDR3 sequence is CASSQASQSFGSEAFF. CDR3 sequence (DNA): TGCGCCAGCAGCCAAGCAAGTCAGAGCTTTGGCTCTGAAGCTTTCTTT.